The 26 T cell receptor beta chains in this list originate from one sample, sequenced in a study of T cell changes during pregnancy in multiple sclerosis. Using immunoSEQ multiplex PCR, the repertoire was profiled, and TCRdb retains in-frame clones only, with some absent. The sample records fewer than 80,000 clones, approximately 93% being singletons. Sequences were derived from CD4+ T cells from peripheral blood mononuclear cells, sampled after pregnancy. The source is a female donor with multiple sclerosis, enrolled in a pregnancy study.

This clone was counted a single time. The J gene is TRBJ2-1, the V gene TRBV11-3, with D tentatively TRBD1 (5 bases). The CDR3 spans 16 residues. V was clipped by 1 base and J by 6 bases, with 16 bases between them. Germline V CDR1 and CDR2: SGHNT, YENEEA. CDR3 amino acids: CASSLGAGSQGNEQFF. The CDR3 DNA reads TGTGCCAGCAGCTTAGGGGCAGGGTCCCAAGGCAATGAGCAGTTCTTC.

The chain carries TRBV13 and TRBJ1-2; D call uncertain. Trimming left V 1 base short and J 1 base short, with 4 bases between. CDR3 size: 13 residues. Germline V gene sequence: CDR1 PRHDT, CDR2 FYEKMQ (reference sequence). In DNA form, the CDR3 reads TGTGCCAGCAGCTTAGCCCTTAACTATGGCTACACCTTC. Its protein is CASSLALNYGYTF.

The chain links TRBV5-1 to TRBJ1-2, with TRBD1 as a possible D gene (5 bases). CDR3 length equals 13 residues. Germline V lookup: CDR1 SGHRS, CDR2 YFSETQ. Trimming shortened V by 3 bases and J by 2 bases, and 8 bases separated the two germline ends. CDR3 region: CASSSTDNYGYTF. In nucleotides, the CDR3 is TGCGCCAGCAGCTCGACAGACAACTATGGCTACACCTTC.

The chain has TRBV19 and TRBJ1-5; a weak D match, TRBD1 (6 bases). V lost 6 bases and J 7 bases, leaving 16 bases between the germline ends. The CDR3 spans 14 residues. CDR1 LNHDA and CDR2 SQIVND come from the germline V gene (reference sequence). The CDR3 spells CASRFLQGTQPQHF. In DNA form, the CDR3 reads TGTGCCAGTAGGTTTTTACAGGGTACCCAGCCCCAGCATTTT.

The V gene is TRBV27, the J gene TRBJ2-3, with 7 bases matching TRBD2. Germline lookup yields CDR1 MNHEY and CDR2 SMNVEV (reference sequence). This CDR3 has 15 residues. The V segment lost 5 bases and the J segment 2 bases; nucleotides outside the gene matches: 7. Here the CDR3 reads CASSLLAKLTDTQYF. CDR3 nucleotide sequence: TGTGCCAGCAGTCTACTAGCGAAACTCACAGATACGCAGTATTTT.

The chain has TRBV5-1 and TRBJ2-7; D unclear. The ends were cut back, 0 bases at V and 3 bases at J, with 10 bases in the middle. This CDR3 has 14 residues. Germline CDR1 and CDR2: SGHRS and YFSETQ. DNA for the CDR3: TGCGCCAGCAGCTTGGAAATAGCCAGCTACGAGCAGTACTTC. Translation gives CASSLEIASYEQYF.

About this clone: An end of the junction differs from the germline gene, which may be a read error. The CDR3 nucleotides read TGTGCCGGAACGGGACTAAAATTT. It codes for CAGTGLKF. The chain couples TRBV30 to TRBJ2-3, with 7 bases matching TRBD2. The V gene's germline CDR1 is GTSNPN and CDR2 SVGIG (reference sequence). CDR3 size: 8 residues.

V and J are TRBV27 and TRBJ2-7, with D perhaps matching TRBD1 (5 bases). Trimming stripped 6 bases from V and 6 bases from J, with 12 bases between. CDR1 is MNHEY and CDR2 is SMNVEV in the germline V gene (reference sequence). The CDR3 contains 12 residues. The DNA for the CDR3 is TGTGCCAGCAGGAGCAGGGATGGCGAGCAGTACTTC. It yields the protein CASRSRDGEQYF.

This clone has more than one count but fewer than ten. A read error may produce the germline difference seen at one junction end. This rearrangement joins TRBV28 to TRBJ2-5, with a tentative D call TRBD1 (5 bases). The germline CDR1 and CDR2 sequences are MDHEN and SYDVKM. This CDR3 has 14 amino acids. CDR3 residues: CASTPVGRQEIQYF. The CDR3 DNA reads TGTGCCAGCACCCCGGTGGGGCGGCAAGAGATCCAGTACTTC.

The J gene is TRBJ1-6, the V gene TRBV5-1, with unresolved D. V dropped 0 bases and J dropped 0 bases, with 7 bases sitting between them. The CDR3 extends over 16 amino acids. In germline, CDR1 is SGHRS, CDR2 YFSETQ. The chain's CDR3 is CASSLGLSSYNSPLHF. CDR3 coding DNA: TGCGCCAGCAGCTTGGGTCTGAGCTCCTATAATTCACCCCTCCACTTT.

The chain carries TRBV28 and TRBJ2-4, with a tentative D call TRBD2 (5 bases). Between the trimmed V and J ends, which lost 3 bases and 0 bases, there was a span of 15 bases. In germline, CDR1 is MDHEN, CDR2 SYDVKM. The CDR3 is made up of 17 amino acids. The CDR3 sequence: CASSLRRVGLAKNIQYF. The CDR3 bases are TGTGCCAGCAGTTTGCGGCGGGTGGGGTTAGCCAAAAACATTCAGTACTTC.

This chain joins TRBV28 and TRBJ2-6, with TRBD1 matching over 7 bases. V lost 6 bases, J lost 0 bases, and 8 bases stayed unmatched. Germline CDR1 reads MDHEN; CDR2 reads SYDVKM. The CDR3 contains 17 residues. CDR3 sequence: CASRDPGQTSGANVLTF. CDR3 DNA: TGTGCCAGCAGAGATCCGGGACAGACCTCTGGGGCCAACGTCCTGACTTTC.

This clone was picked up one time. CDR3 residues: CAWSLRHGRNTIYF. In DNA form, the CDR3 reads TGTGCCTGGAGCCTAAGGCACGGGAGAAACACCATATATTTT. The rearrangement links TRBV30 to TRBJ1-3; D not resolved. CDR3 length: 14 amino acids. Per the germline V gene, CDR1 is GTSNPN and CDR2 is SVGIG (reference sequence). The germline V and J ends were trimmed by 3 bases and 5 bases, with 14 bases remaining between them.

The chain is built from TRBV6-1 and TRBJ2-1, with D perhaps matching TRBD1 (5 bases). The germline CDR1 and CDR2 sequences are MNHNS and SASEGT. The CDR3 has 15 amino acids. V dropped 1 base and J dropped 8 bases, with 15 bases sitting between them. DNA for the CDR3: TGTGCCAGCAGTGAAGGGCAGGGCCGGGTCGATGAGCAGTTCTTC. Amino acids: CASSEGQGRVDEQFF.

The chain carries TRBV15 and TRBJ2-1; D remains ambiguous. The CDR3 has 14 amino acids. The germline gives CDR1 LNHNV, CDR2 YYDKDF (reference sequence). V lost 5 bases, J lost 8 bases, and 16 bases lay in between. This chain's CDR3 is CATSRYQNNDEQFF. Written as DNA, the CDR3 is TGTGCCACCAGCCGATACCAGAATAATGATGAGCAGTTCTTC. The full variable domain, its missing parts supplied by reference TRBV15 and TRBJ2-1, is DAMVIQNPRYQVTQFGKPVTLSCSQTLNHNVMYWYQQKSSQAPKLLFHYYDKDFNNEADTPDNFQSRRPNTSFCFLDIRSPGLGDTAMYLCATSRYQNNDEQFFGPGTRLTVL.

The chain employs TRBV7-8 and TRBJ2-5, with 10 bases matching TRBD1. The CDR3 spans 15 residues. Germline lookup yields CDR1 SGHVS and CDR2 FQNEAQ. Germline trimming cut 1 base from V and 9 bases from J; bases unmatched to any gene: 8. In DNA, the CDR3 is TGTGCCAGCAGCTTAGTAAGGGACAGGGGAGGGTCCCAGTACTTC. Amino acids: CASSLVRDRGGSQYF.

The chain joins TRBV16 to TRBJ2-7; unclear D gene. The ends were cut back, 0 bases at V and 0 bases at J, with 6 bases in the middle. Germline V gene lookup returns CDR1 KGHSY and CDR2 FQNENV. This CDR3 region has 14 residues. DNA of the CDR3: TGTGCCAGCAGCCAATCCCAGGCCTCCTACGAGCAGTACTTC. Translated, it gives CASSQSQASYEQYF.

This rearrangement joins TRBV4-1 to TRBJ1-1, with D perhaps TRBD1 (6 bases). With 3 bases removed from V and 6 bases from J, the gap between germline ends came to 26 bases. CDR3 size: 18 residues. CDR1 MGHRA and CDR2 YSYEKL come from the germline V gene. The DNA of the CDR3 is TGCGCCAGCAGCCACCGAGGTAAGCGGCCAGGGGAAGGCTCTGAAGCTTTCTTT. Translating gives CASSHRGKRPGEGSEAFF.

The rearrangement uses TRBV7-2 and TRBJ2-7; 7 bases map to TRBD2. V trimming: 2 bases; J trimming: 0 bases; junction bases outside the gene matches: 4. Germline V gene sequence: CDR1 SGHTA, CDR2 FQGNSA. This CDR3 has 15 amino acids. The CDR3 reads CASSLSSGHSYEQYF. The CDR3 DNA reads as TGTGCCAGCAGCTTATCTAGCGGCCACTCCTACGAGCAGTACTTC.

The rearrangement uses TRBV19 and TRBJ1-5; a weak D match, TRBD1 (5 bases). The V end was cut by 5 bases, the J end by 0 bases, with 11 bases between. The CDR3 totals 15 residues. CDR1 and CDR2 (germline): LNHDA, SQIVND (reference sequence). CDR3 nucleotide sequence: TGTGCCAGTAGTTCCCAGGGAAATAGCAATCAGCCCCAGCATTTT. Encoded protein: CASSSQGNSNQPQHF.

The genes are TRBV19 and TRBJ2-5, with D possibly TRBD1 on 5 matching bases. The germline V gene has CDR1 LNHDA and CDR2 SQIVND (reference sequence). Trimming removed 4 bases at V and 0 bases at J, with 12 bases between. The CDR3 is 15 residues long. This chain's CDR3 is CASSKAGRNQETQYF. In DNA, the CDR3 is TGTGCCAGTAGTAAGGCAGGGCGAAACCAAGAGACCCAGTACTTC.

V and J are TRBV9 and TRBJ1-2; unclear D gene. V lost 0 bases to trimming and J lost 6 bases, with 12 bases between them. Per germline, CDR1 SGDLS and CDR2 YYNGEE. The CDR3 totals 14 residues. The CDR3 region has the DNA TGTGCCAGCAGCGTAGTGCCGGGTCCCGATGGCTACACCTTC. Residues: CASSVVPGPDGYTF.

The V call is TRBV5-8, the J call TRBJ2-1; 9 nucleotides align to TRBD2. The V gene end was trimmed by 4 bases and the J gene end by 6 bases; junction bases not matched to a gene: 14. From germline, CDR1 is SGHTS and CDR2 YDEGEE. The CDR3 has 17 amino acids. The chain's CDR3 is CASSPDPPSGIINEQFF. The CDR3 nucleotides read TGTGCCAGCAGCCCCGACCCCCCTAGCGGGATAATCAATGAGCAGTTCTTC. Combining the CDR3 with reference TRBV5-8 and TRBJ2-1 gives the whole variable domain EAGVTQSPTHLIKTRGQQATLRCSPISGHTSVYWYQQALGLGLQFLLWYDEGEERNRGNFPPRFSGRQFPNYSSELNVNALELEDSALYLCASSPDPPSGIINEQFFGPGTRLTVL.

This clone was detected a few times. J is TRBJ1-1 and V is TRBV28; TRBD1 aligns across 7 bases. J was trimmed by 8 bases and V by 6 bases; bases with no gene match: 9. This CDR3 spans 13 amino acids. Germline V gives CDR1 MDHEN, CDR2 SYDVKM. Here the CDR3 reads CASRSGQEWEAFF. DNA of the CDR3: TGTGCCAGCAGATCAGGACAGGAGTGGGAAGCTTTCTTT.

This sequence joins TRBV2 and TRBJ1-2, with D possibly TRBD1 on 6 matching bases. CDR1 SNHLY and CDR2 FYNNEI come from the germline V gene. The CDR3 sequence is 12 residues long. With 7 bases removed from V and 4 bases from J, the gap between germline ends came to 10 bases. CDR3 DNA: TGTGCCAGCAATCCAGGGGCCTATGGCTACACCTTC. This codes for CASNPGAYGYTF.

This sequence joins TRBV5-4 and TRBJ2-1, with 10 bases identical to TRBD1. V shed 5 bases and J 2 bases; nucleotides not matched to a gene: 10. Germline V gene sequence: CDR1 SGHNT, CDR2 YYREEE (reference sequence). This CDR3 comprises 17 residues. CDR3 nucleotides: TGTGCCAGCAGTCCCGGGACAGGGGACCCGACCTACAATGAGCAGTTCTTC. Amino acids: CASSPGTGDPTYNEQFF.